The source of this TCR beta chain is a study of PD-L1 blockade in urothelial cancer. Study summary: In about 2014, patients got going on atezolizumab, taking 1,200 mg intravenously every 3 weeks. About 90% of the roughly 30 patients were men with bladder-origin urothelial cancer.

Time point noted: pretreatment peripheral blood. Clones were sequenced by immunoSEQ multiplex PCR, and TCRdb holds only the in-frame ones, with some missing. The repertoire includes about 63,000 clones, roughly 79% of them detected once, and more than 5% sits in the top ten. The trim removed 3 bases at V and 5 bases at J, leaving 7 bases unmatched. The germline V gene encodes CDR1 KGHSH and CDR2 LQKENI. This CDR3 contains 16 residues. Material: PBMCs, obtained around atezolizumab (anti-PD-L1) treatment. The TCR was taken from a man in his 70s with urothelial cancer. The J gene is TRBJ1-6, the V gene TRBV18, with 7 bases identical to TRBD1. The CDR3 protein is CASSPLRQGHNSPLHF. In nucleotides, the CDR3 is TGTGCCAGCTCACCTCTAAGACAGGGCCATAATTCACCCCTCCACTTT.